This section outlines one TCR beta chain sequence together with its context. This clone's antigen is unknown. Base qualities are not provided; no much larger clone lies one nucleotide away. These data originate in a study of cytomegalovirus exposure and HLA in healthy donors (dated by TCRdb to 2017 to 2019). Describing the broader study: An earlier analysis of fewer than 750 of the donors reported 276 Gb of sequence data and some 110 million unique TCR beta sequences obtained from roughly 170 million T cells. An early release that covered about 600 HLA-typed donors contained approximately 300 gigabases of sequencing data and tens of millions of unique TCR sequences. Of the approximately 400 genotyped donors, approximately 83% fell in the genetic ancestry cluster associated with self-reported Caucasian donors. The aim of the study was to test whether cataloging public T cell receptors could identify signatures of past pathogen exposure. The T cell repertoires of 550 to 850 subjects were profiled by immunosequencing and related to cytomegalovirus serostatus. In addition to the first cohort of 666 subjects, a separate validation cohort of approximately 130 different subjects was used. To predict cytomegalovirus infection status, the study brought together high-throughput TCR immunosequencing, statistical association of individual TCRs with disease status, and machine learning. To study patterns of TCR occurrence, a later analysis re-analyzed previously published TCR beta repertoires from hundreds of donors and added high-resolution HLA genotyping. Rather than drawing on any new phenotypic data, the later analysis identified candidate immune exposures from TCR beta sequences and the way those sequences occurred across donors. In an earlier analysis of 587 of the donors, high-throughput TCR beta sequencing was used to judge whether each TCR beta V gene segment behaved as functional or pseudogenic. Donor age, sex, ethnicity and CMV serostatus were collected together with the repertoire data. A later genetic analysis took genome-wide SNP genotypes for about 65% of the 666 donors and used that subset as a discovery cohort. All discovery cohort repertoires had been generated on a single sequencing platform. Both class I and class II loci were covered by HLA typing, at four-digit resolution. The number of typed donors differed by locus: about 629-640 for A, B, C, DRB1 and DQB1; 500 to 550 for DQA1; some 590 for DPA1; and about 450 for DPB1. Because of strong linkage in the cohort, four to six DR-DQ haplotypes were treated as single units for association and clustering. Among some 400 genotyped donors of the cohort, an average of around 220,000 unique TCR beta nucleotide sequences was sequenced per donor, of which about 18% were non-productive.

From the cysteine through the phenylalanine, the CDR3 covers 15 amino acids. Solely the CDR3 DNA is kept, with 45 bases framed from the first base. Per the germline V gene, SGDLS is the CDR1 and YYNGEE is the CDR2. The cohort consisted of 650 to 850 healthy bone marrow donors. At the time of sampling, all cohort members were nominally healthy, though unrecorded immune exposures were likely present. The donor tested CMV seropositive, placing the donor among the 290 or so seropositive members of the cohort. Every donor gave a peripheral blood sample, and the peripheral blood mononuclear cells from that sample were used for TCR beta sequencing. Genomic DNA extraction from the blood cell samples was performed with the Qiagen DNeasy Blood Extraction Kit. The paper's findings and limits, for the study overall: The classifier was reported to diagnose cytomegalovirus status with high specificity and sensitivity in both the original and validation cohorts. Only TCR beta chains were sequenced in this cohort, and the absence of alpha or paired-chain data limited detectable features. In a later analysis, HLA-associated TCR beta chains were found to be more clonally expanded and to have lower generation probabilities than equally common non-associated chains. The sequencing pipeline was judged likely to have produced a cluster of highly shared sequence variants as a technical artifact. A later analysis associated around 16,000 TCR beta sequences with specific HLA alleles at a false discovery rate of 0.05. In a later analysis, most CMV-associated TCR beta chains were found to appear HLA-restricted, with HLA associations seemingly driven largely by CMV exposure. Sequencing depth was assumed to be roughly uniform across donors in the presence/absence analyses, though that assumption may not hold. CMV serostatus was the only immune exposure information available for the cohort. A further reported finding was that TCR beta sequences accurately predicted the HLA-A and HLA-B alleles for most subjects in the first cohort. In a later analysis, several top co-occurrence clusters were reported to appear linked to parvovirus B19, influenza, CMV and Epstein-Barr virus. In a later genetic analysis, fewer N-insertions in productive TCRs were reported among donors in an Asian-associated ancestry cluster than the roughly 640-donor mean. The study listed 164 TCR beta chains as associated with cytomegalovirus. Because HLA typing was missing for some donors at each locus, association tests included only the typed subset. Correlated functional status among segregating V segments might be attributable to linkage disequilibrium, but an unknown experimental factor could not be ruled out. In a later analysis, the rate of TCR association differed among HLA loci, with DRB1 alleles having the most associated TCRs and HLA-C alleles having the fewest. Over 15 rarely observed V segments, including chromosome 9 orphons, were excluded from the earlier analysis of approximately 500 of the donors because counts were too low. According to the authors, the approach could potentially be generalized to other disease states and immunological phenotypes. Broadly in line with IMGT annotations, most TCR beta V segments showed up in productive rearrangements about 90% or about 30% of the time in an earlier analysis of around 550 of the donors. Across donors, most TCR sequences were observed very rarely, whereas some public TCRs were present in many individuals. Because the 87-base-pair reads could not distinguish some IMGT-functional V segments, including TRBV6-2 and TRBV6-3, those segments were excluded. Three of the identified cytomegalovirus-associated TCR beta chains were confirmed in vitro to be specific for cytomegalovirus antigens. Strong co-occurrence of HLA alleles, especially DR and DQ, made assigning TCR associations to individual alleles difficult. A later genetic analysis associated a missense DCLRE1C variant with V-gene and J-gene trimming of TCR beta chains, and an independent cohort replicated the association.

The library was prepared using the immunoSEQ multiplex PCR assay. The multiplex PCR relied on a mix of 60 forward primers for TCR Vbeta segments and 13 reverse primers for TCR Jbeta segments. Amplification of the CDR3 region of rearranged TCR beta genes was performed with a multiplex PCR assay on genomic DNA. The amplified TCR beta libraries were sequenced on the Illumina HiSeq System as 87-base-pair reads. The original methods were these. Across the roughly 600 repertoires, a later analysis counted tens of millions of unique TCR beta chains, 8.5 million to 12 million of which were shared by at least two donors. To remove PCR and sequencing errors, raw reads were error-corrected and collapsed into unique sequences using a nearest-neighbor algorithm that merged closely related sequences. CDR3 sequences were aligned to IMGT reference sequences to assign V, D and J gene segments. For a sequence to be retained, at least a six-nucleotide match to both a V gene segment and a J gene segment was required. A rearrangement was called productive if the CDR3 had no stop codons and remained in frame with V and J, and every other rearrangement was called non-productive. Following IMGT convention, CDR3 was defined as the stretch from the second conserved V-encoded cysteine to the conserved J-encoded phenylalanine. Sequences without an unambiguous match to a single V gene segment were excluded from the earlier analysis of a few hundred of the donors. An earlier analysis of several hundred of the donors classified V segments as functional when productive rearrangements were above 56.7% and as segregating when the standard deviation between donors was above 5%. To diagnose cytomegalovirus status from the catalog of TCR beta chain sequences, a statistical classification framework was built. In a later analysis, TCR nucleotide sequences were compared against IMGT/GENE-DB human TR gene sequences so that V and J genes could be assigned. A later analysis assigned CDR3 sequences and most-parsimonious VDJ recombination scenarios with the TCRdist pipeline. In a later analysis, each TCR beta chain was defined by its CDR3 amino acid sequence together with its V-gene family, and reads lacking a unique V-gene family were excluded. In a later analysis, around 650 highly shared, low-generation-probability nucleotide sequences were removed to address suspected cross-contamination and a sequencing artifact. In a later analysis, a clonal expansion index for each public chain was calculated from normalized within-repertoire ranks of inferred template counts. Generation probabilities in a later analysis came from a VDJ recombination model fitted to out-of-frame rearrangements, and those results were checked against IGoR. In a later analysis, TCR-TCR, TCR-HLA and TCR-CMV co-occurrence was scored with hypergeometric tests, and a repertoire-size bias correction was applied to TCR pairs. In a later analysis, false discovery rates were estimated by permuting HLA or CMV assignments 20 times. In a later analysis, co-occurring TCRs were grouped using DBSCAN, with TCRdist sequence similarity added in when clustering inside HLA-allele-positive subsets. Repertoires with fewer than 30,000 or more than 120,000 public chains were left out of co-occurrence clustering, as were about 5 repertoires with anomalous nucleotide sharing. Drawn from immuneACCESS, this table holds only the in-frame rearrangements with V and J called that TCRdb kept. Clones are partly lost; checked studies trace under half to an unresolved V gene and leave the rest unexplained. V, J and clone size were drawn from that table, and D and trimming were deduced from the DNA. The sample table shows about 150,000 clones, and around 80% are seen once. The ten largest clones capture around an eighth of the sample.

This receptor chain uses TRBV9 and TRBJ2-5; 7 bases in the middle match TRBD1. The closer fit of TRBJ2-7 to the DNA end suggests the J call may be wrong. The sequenced material came from PBMCs. This receptor was taken from a man between 40 and 49 years old in good health and CMV-seropositive. CDR3 sequence: CASSASGTEGYEQYF. The DNA sequence reads TGTGCCAGCAGCGCCTCCGGGACAGAGGGCTACGAGCAGTACTTC.